This TCR beta chain was sequenced during a study of shared clonotypes between healthy human individuals. A remark on this clone: The antigen is not known.

The CDR3 loop spans 15 amino acids. Germline loops: CDR1 SGHAT, CDR2 FQNNGV. Germline trimming cut 1 base from V and 3 bases from J; bases unmatched to any gene: 4. Profiling relied on immunoSEQ multiplex PCR, and the TCRdb table lists in-frame clones only, not all of them. The sample shows about 1.5 million clones, around 97% of them seen only once. Study outcomes and limitations: Clonotypes which were not shared had lower generation probabilities than clonotypes that all four donors shared. Naive CD4 clonotypes were shared across a few donors at roughly 5.5%. Investigators collected only blood, and repertoires in tissues likely differ.

The chain uses TRBV11-2 and TRBJ2-7, with 9 bases matching TRBD2. Sequenced material: naive CD4+ T cells sorted from blood. The subset denotes: CD45RA+ positively selected. The source is a young man in good health. The CDR3 loop is CASSLVAGGHYEQYF. The CDR3 DNA sequence: TGTGCCAGCAGCTTAGTCGCGGGAGGGCACTACGAGCAGTACTTC.